This TCR beta chain was identified during a study of cytomegalovirus exposure and HLA in healthy donors. This PCR relied on a set of 60 Vbeta primers and 13 Jbeta primers. TCRdb keeps only in-frame clones here, not all; method: immunoSEQ multiplex PCR. The table includes 120,000 or so clones, 80% detected once. Germline V CDR1 and CDR2: SQVTM, ANQGSEA. The CDR3 spans 10 residues. V lost 7 bases and J 7 bases, leaving 11 bases between the germline ends. Notes on this clone: Its antigen remains unknown.

Study-level points and caveats: Follow-up analysis found HLA locus-dependent TCR association rates, highest for DRB1 and lowest for HLA-C. According to an earlier analysis, most TCR beta V segments yielded productive rearrangements about 87% or about 30% of the time. A missense variant in DCLRE1C was later tied to TCR beta V- and J-gene trimming.

The chain is built from TRBV29-1 and TRBJ2-7; D unresolved. The sequenced sample was PBMCs. The sequence derives from a man aged 30 to 45 in good health and CMV-seropositive. In nucleotides, the CDR3 is TGCAGCGCTTTATACGGGGAGCAGTACTTC. Amino acids: CSALYGEQYF.